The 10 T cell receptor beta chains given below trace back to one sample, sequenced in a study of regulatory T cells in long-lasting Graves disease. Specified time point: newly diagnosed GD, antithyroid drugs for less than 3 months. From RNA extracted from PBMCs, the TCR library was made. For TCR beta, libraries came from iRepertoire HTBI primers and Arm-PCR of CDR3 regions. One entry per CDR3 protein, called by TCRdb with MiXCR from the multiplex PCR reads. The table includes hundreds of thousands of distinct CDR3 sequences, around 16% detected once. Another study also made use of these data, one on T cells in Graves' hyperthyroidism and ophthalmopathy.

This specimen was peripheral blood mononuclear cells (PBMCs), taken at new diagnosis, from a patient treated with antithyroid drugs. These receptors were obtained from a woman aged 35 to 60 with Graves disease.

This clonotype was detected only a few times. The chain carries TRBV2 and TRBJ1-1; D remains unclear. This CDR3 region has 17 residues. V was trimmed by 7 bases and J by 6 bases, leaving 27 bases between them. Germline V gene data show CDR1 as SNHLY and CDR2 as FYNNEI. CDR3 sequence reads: CASKESSSLRGVPEAFF. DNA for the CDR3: TGTGCCAGCAAGGAGAGTTCGTCCCTCCGCGGGGTCCCTGAAGCTTTCTTT.

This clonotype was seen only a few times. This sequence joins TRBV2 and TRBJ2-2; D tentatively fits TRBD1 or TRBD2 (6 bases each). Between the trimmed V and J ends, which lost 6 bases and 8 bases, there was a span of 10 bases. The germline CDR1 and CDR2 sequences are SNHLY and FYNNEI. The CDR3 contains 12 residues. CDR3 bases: TGTGCCAGCAGGGAGGGGGTAGGGGAGCTGTTTTTT. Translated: CASREGVGELFF.

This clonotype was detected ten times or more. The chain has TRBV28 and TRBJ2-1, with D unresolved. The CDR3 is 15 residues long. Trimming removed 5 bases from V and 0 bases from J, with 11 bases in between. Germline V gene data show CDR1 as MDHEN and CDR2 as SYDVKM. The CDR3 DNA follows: TGTGCCAGCAGTCGTCTGTTGCGCTCCTACAATGAGCAGTTCTTC. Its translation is CASSRLLRSYNEQFF.

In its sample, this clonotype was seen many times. The CDR3 DNA reads as TGCAGTGCTGAGAGATGGGGTGTGGGCACAGATACGCAGTATTTT. This gives the protein CSAERWGVGTDTQYF. The gene calls are TRBV20-1 and TRBJ2-3; D gene ambiguous. With 5 bases removed from V and 1 base from J, the gap between germline ends came to 16 bases. Germline V gene lookup returns CDR1 DFQATT and CDR2 SNEGSKA (reference sequence). The CDR3 length is 15 residues.

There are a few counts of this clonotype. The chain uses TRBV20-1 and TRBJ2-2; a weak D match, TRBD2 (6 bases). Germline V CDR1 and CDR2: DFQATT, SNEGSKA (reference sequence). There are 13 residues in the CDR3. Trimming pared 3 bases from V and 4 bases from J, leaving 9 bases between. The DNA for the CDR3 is TGCAGTGCTAGCGGGGGTAGCACCGGGGAGCTGTTTTTT. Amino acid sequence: CSASGGSTGELFF.

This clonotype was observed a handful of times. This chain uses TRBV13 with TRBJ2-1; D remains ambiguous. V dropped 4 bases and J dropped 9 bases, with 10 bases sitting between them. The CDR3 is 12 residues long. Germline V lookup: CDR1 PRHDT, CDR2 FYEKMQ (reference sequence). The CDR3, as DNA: TGTGCCAGCAGCTCCCTCGGGCCTGAGCAGTTCTTC. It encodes CASSSLGPEQFF.

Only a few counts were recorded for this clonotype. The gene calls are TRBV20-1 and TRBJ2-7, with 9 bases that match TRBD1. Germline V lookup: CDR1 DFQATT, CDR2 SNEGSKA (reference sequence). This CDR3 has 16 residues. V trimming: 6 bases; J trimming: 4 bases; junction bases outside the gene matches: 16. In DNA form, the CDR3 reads TGCAGTGCCCTATCAGACCCGGGACAGGGTAAATACGAGCAGTACTTC. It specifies CSALSDPGQGKYEQYF.

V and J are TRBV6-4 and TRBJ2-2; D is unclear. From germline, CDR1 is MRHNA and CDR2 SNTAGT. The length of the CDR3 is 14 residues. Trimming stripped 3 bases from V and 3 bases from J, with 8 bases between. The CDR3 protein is CASSDVKDTGELFF. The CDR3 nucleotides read TGTGCCAGCAGTGATGTGAAAGACACCGGGGAGCTGTTTTTT.

CDR3 residues: CASSSTSGENTGELFF. DNA of the CDR3: TGCGCCAGCAGCTCCACTAGCGGGGAAAACACCGGGGAGCTGTTTTTT. This chain uses TRBV5-1 with TRBJ2-2, with 10 bases fitting TRBD2. This CDR3 spans 16 amino acids. Germline CDR1 and CDR2: SGHRS and YFSETQ. The V gene end was trimmed by 3 bases and the J gene end by 2 bases; junction bases not matched to a gene: 4.

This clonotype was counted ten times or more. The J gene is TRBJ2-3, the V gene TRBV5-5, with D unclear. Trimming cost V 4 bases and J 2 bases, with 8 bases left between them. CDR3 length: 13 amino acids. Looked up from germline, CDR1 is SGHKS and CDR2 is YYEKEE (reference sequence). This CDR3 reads CASSRRNTDTQYF. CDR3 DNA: TGTGCCAGCAGCCGACGGAACACAGATACGCAGTATTTT. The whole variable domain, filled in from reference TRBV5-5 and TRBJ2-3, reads DAGVTQSPTHLIKTRGQQVTLRCSPISGHKSVSWYQQVLGQGPQFIFQYYEKEERGRGNFPDRFSARQFPNYSSELNVNALLLGDSALYLCASSRRNTDTQYFGPGTRLTVL.